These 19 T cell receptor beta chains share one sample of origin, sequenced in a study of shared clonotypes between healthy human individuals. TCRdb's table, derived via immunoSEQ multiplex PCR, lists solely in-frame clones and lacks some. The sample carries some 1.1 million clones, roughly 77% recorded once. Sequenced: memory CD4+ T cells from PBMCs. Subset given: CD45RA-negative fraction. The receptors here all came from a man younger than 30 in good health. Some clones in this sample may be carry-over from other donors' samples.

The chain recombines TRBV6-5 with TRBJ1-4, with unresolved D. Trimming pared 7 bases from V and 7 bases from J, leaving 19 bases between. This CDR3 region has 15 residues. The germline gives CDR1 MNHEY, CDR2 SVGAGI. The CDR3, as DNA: TGTGCCAGCAAATTGGCGAGAGGACGGCCTGAAAAACTGTTTTTT. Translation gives CASKLARGRPEKLFF.

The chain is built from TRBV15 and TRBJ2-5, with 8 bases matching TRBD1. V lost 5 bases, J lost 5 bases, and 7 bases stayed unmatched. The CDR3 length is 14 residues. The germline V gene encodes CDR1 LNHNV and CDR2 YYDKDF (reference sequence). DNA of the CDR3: TGTGCCACCAGCGGACAGGGTGTAACGGAGACCCAGTACTTC. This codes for CATSGQGVTETQYF.

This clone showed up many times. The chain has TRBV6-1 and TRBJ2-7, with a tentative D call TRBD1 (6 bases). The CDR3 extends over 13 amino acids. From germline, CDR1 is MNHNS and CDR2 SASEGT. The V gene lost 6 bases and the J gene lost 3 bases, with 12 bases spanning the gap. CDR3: CASSGDTDYEQYF. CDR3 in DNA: TGTGCCAGCAGCGGGGACACAGACTACGAGCAGTACTTC.

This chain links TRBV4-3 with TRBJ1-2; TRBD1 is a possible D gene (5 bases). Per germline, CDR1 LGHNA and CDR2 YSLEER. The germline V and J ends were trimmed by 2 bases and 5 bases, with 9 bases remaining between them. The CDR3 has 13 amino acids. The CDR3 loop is CASSQSGGYGYTF. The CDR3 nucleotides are TGCGCCAGCAGCCAAAGTGGGGGGTATGGCTACACCTTC.

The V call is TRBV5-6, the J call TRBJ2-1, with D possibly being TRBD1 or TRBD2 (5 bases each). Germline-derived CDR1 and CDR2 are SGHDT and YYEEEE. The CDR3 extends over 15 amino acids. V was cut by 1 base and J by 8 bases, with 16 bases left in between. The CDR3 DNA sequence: TGTGCCAGCAGCTTGACCTCGGGACCGTCCTATGAGCAGTTCTTC. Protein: CASSLTSGPSYEQFF.

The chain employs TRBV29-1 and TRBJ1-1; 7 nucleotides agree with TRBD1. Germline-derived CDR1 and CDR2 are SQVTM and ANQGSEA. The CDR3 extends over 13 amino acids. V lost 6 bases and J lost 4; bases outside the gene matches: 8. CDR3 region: CSVRQGGSTEAFF. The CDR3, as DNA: TGCAGCGTGCGACAGGGTGGGAGCACTGAAGCTTTCTTT. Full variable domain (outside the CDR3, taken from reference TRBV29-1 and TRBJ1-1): SAVISQKPSRDICQRGTSLTIQCQVDSQVTMMFWYRQQPGQSLTLIATANQGSEATYESGFVIDKFPISRPNLTFSTLTVSNMSPEDSSIYLCSVRQGGSTEAFFGQGTRLTVV.

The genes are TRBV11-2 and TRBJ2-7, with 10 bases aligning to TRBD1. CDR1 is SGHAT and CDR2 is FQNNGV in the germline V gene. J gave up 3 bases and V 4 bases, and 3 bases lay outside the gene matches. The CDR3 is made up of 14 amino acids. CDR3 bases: TGTGCCAGCAGCTGGGACAGGGGATTCTACGAGCAGTACTTC. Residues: CASSWDRGFYEQYF.

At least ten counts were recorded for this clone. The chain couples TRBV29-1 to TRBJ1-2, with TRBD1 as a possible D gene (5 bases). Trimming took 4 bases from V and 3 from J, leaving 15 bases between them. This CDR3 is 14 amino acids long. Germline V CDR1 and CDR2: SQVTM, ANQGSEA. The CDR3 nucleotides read TGCAGCGTTGCAGGAGGGGATCTTTACTATGGCTACACCTTC. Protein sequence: CSVAGGDLYYGYTF.

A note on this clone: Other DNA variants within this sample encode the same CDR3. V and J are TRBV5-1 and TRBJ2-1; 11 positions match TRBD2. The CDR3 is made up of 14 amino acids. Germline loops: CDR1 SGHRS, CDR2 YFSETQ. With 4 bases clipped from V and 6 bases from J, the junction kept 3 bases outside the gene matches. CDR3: CASSEGTSGNEQFF. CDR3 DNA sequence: TGCGCCAGCAGCGAGGGGACTAGCGGCAATGAGCAGTTCTTC.

The CDR3 reads CSGNRDRGTEAFF. As DNA, the CDR3 is TGCAGCGGAAACCGGGACCGGGGCACTGAAGCTTTCTTT. The rearrangement links TRBV29-1 to TRBJ1-1; possibly TRBD1 for D (5 bases). Per the germline V gene, CDR1 is SQVTM and CDR2 is ANQGSEA. The CDR3 consists of 13 residues. V lost 7 bases, J lost 4 bases, and 16 bases lay in between. The full variable domain, its missing parts supplied by reference TRBV29-1 and TRBJ1-1, is SAVISQKPSRDICQRGTSLTIQCQVDSQVTMMFWYRQQPGQSLTLIATANQGSEATYESGFVIDKFPISRPNLTFSTLTVSNMSPEDSSIYLCSGNRDRGTEAFFGQGTRLTVV.

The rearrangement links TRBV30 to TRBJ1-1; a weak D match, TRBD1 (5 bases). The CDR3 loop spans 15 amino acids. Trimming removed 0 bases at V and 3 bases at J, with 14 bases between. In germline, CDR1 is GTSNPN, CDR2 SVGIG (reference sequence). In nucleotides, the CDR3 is TGTGCCTGGAGTGTACTGGGCAGGGCCTACACTGAAGCTTTCTTT. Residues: CAWSVLGRAYTEAFF.

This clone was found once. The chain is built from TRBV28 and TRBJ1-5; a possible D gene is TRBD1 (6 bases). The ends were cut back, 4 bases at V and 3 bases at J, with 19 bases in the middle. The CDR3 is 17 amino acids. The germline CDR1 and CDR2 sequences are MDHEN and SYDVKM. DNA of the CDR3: TGTGCCAGCAGTTCCCCCAGGGGCCGTAGCGACAATCAGCCCCAGCATTTT. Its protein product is CASSSPRGRSDNQPQHF.

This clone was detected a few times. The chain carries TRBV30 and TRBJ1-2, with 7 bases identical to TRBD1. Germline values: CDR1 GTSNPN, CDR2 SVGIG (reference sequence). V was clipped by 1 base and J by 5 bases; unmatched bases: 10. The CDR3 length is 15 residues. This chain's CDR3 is CAWSEGRGGGYGYTF. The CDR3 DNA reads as TGTGCCTGGAGTGAAGGTAGAGGGGGCGGTTATGGCTACACCTTC.

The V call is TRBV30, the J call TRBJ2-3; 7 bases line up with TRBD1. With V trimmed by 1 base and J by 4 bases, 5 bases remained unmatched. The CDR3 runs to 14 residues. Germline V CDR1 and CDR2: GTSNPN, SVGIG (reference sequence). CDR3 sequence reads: CAWSAGQVADTQYF. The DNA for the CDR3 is TGTGCCTGGAGTGCAGGACAGGTCGCAGATACGCAGTATTTT.

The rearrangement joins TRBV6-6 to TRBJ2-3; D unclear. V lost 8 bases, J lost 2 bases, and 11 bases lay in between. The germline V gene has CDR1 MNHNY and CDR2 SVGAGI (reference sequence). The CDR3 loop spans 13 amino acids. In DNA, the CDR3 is TGTGCCAGCGGACGGGCACACACAGATACGCAGTATTTT. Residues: CASGRAHTDTQYF.

The CDR3 coding sequence is TGTGCCAGCTCAAGATCAGGGGGACTGCGCCCCCAGCATTTT. It yields the protein CASSRSGGLRPQHF. This chain joins TRBV18 and TRBJ1-5; 7 positions agree with TRBD1. Germline V gene data show CDR1 as KGHSH and CDR2 as LQKENI. V trimming: 5 bases; J trimming: 10 bases; junction bases outside the gene matches: 11. The CDR3 runs to 14 residues.

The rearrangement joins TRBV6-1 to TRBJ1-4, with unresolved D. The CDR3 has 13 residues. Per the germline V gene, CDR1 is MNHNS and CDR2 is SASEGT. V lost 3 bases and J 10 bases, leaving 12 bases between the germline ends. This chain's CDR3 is CASSDIPDGKLFF. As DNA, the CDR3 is TGTGCCAGCAGTGACATACCTGACGGAAAACTGTTTTTT.

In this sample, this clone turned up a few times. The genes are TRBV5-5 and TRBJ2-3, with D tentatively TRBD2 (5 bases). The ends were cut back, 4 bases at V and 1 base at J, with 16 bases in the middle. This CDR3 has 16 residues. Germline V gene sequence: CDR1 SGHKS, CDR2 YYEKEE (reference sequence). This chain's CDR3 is CASSQGVGAGTDTQYF. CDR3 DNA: TGTGCCAGCAGCCAAGGAGTGGGAGCCGGCACAGATACGCAGTATTTT. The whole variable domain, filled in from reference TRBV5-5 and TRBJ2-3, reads DAGVTQSPTHLIKTRGQQVTLRCSPISGHKSVSWYQQVLGQGPQFIFQYYEKEERGRGNFPDRFSARQFPNYSSELNVNALLLGDSALYLCASSQGVGAGTDTQYFGPGTRLTVL.

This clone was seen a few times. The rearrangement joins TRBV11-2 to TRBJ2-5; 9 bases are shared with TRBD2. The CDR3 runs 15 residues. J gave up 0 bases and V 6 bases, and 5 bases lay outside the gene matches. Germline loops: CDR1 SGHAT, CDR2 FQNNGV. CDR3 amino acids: CASRGLAGYQETQYF. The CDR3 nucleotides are TGTGCCAGCAGAGGGCTAGCGGGGTACCAAGAGACCCAGTACTTC.